Listed below are T cell receptor beta chains from one sample, sequenced in a study of shared clonotypes between healthy human individuals. Clones were read by immunoSEQ multiplex PCR, and TCRdb kept only the in-frame ones, dropping some. In the table there are a few million clones, 85% to 95% of which are singletons. Sequencing was carried out using naive CD4+ T cells from PBMCs. The receptors were sampled from a man aged 18 to 30 in good health. Some clones in this sample may be carry-over from other donors' samples. The CDR3 runs from the conserved cysteine through the conserved F or W. Each record gives: D gene, clone size, V gene, J gene, CDR3 DNA, CDR3 protein. A D gene is named only where the DNA matches it firmly. Only part of the rows carry a size: once, few, many, or a class if the clone is expanded.

D gene: NA
clone size: NA
V gene: TRBV5-1
J gene: TRBJ1-1
CDR3 DNA: TGCGCCAGCAGCTTCTCCCGGCAGGGTTCAGGTGTTCCTGAAGCTTTCTTT
CDR3 protein: CASSFSRQGSGVPEAFF

D gene: TRBD1
clone size: NA
V gene: TRBV19
J gene: TRBJ1-5
CDR3 DNA: TGTGCCAGTACTCGGACAGGGGAAGGTTACCAGCCCCAGCATTTT
CDR3 protein: CASTRTGEGYQPQHF

D gene: NA
clone size: NA
V gene: TRBV5-4
J gene: TRBJ2-5
CDR3 DNA: TGTGCCAGCGGCCAGCGCGAGCAAGAGACCCAGTACTTC
CDR3 protein: CASGQREQETQYF

D gene: NA
clone size: NA
V gene: TRBV6-5
J gene: TRBJ1-5
CDR3 DNA: TGTGCCAGCAACATTTGGTGGGGACCCCAGCATTTT
CDR3 protein: CASNIWWGPQHF

D gene: NA
clone size: NA
V gene: TRBV4-1
J gene: TRBJ2-5
CDR3 DNA: TGCGCCAGCAGCCAACCCGGACAAGGGGGACAAGAGACCCAGTACTTC
CDR3 protein: CASSQPGQGGQETQYF

D gene: TRBD2
clone size: once
V gene: TRBV29-1
J gene: TRBJ2-1
CDR3 DNA: TGCAGCGTTGTCGGCGGGAGGTCCCGGACTGTCGATGAGCAGTTCTTC
CDR3 protein: CSVVGGRSRTVDEQFF

D gene: NA
clone size: NA
V gene: TRBV28
J gene: TRBJ2-2
CDR3 DNA: TGTGCCAGCAGTCCTTCGAACACCGGGGAGCTGTTTTTT
CDR3 protein: CASSPSNTGELFF

D gene: TRBD1
clone size: NA
V gene: TRBV5-4
J gene: TRBJ2-1
CDR3 DNA: TGTGCCAGCAGCTTGCCTCCGGGACAGGAGTACAATGAGCAGTTCTTC
CDR3 protein: CASSLPPGQEYNEQFF

D gene: NA
clone size: once
V gene: TRBV18
J gene: TRBJ2-3
CDR3 DNA: TGTGCCAGCTCACCACGGGACGGCACAGATACGCAGTATTTT
CDR3 protein: CASSPRDGTDTQYF

D gene: NA
clone size: NA
V gene: TRBV10-3
J gene: TRBJ1-5
CDR3 DNA: TGTGCCATATGCTCGCAGGGGAATCAGCCCCAGCATTTT
CDR3 protein: CAICSQGNQPQHF

D gene: NA
clone size: NA
V gene: TRBV6-6
J gene: TRBJ2-7
CDR3 DNA: TGTGCCAGCAGTTACCAGGGGCCCTTAGGCTACGAGCAGTACTTC
CDR3 protein: CASSYQGPLGYEQYF

D gene: NA
clone size: NA
V gene: TRBV7-3
J gene: TRBJ2-7
CDR3 DNA: TGTGCCAGCAGCTCCAACGGGCCGGCCTACGAGCAGTACTTC
CDR3 protein: CASSSNGPAYEQYF

D gene: NA
clone size: NA
V gene: TRBV6-5
J gene: TRBJ1-2
CDR3 DNA: TGTGCCAGCTCCGGCTCTAACTATGGCTACACCTTC
CDR3 protein: CASSGSNYGYTF

D gene: NA
clone size: NA
V gene: TRBV5-4
J gene: TRBJ2-1
CDR3 DNA: TGTGCCAGCAGTTCGGACTCCCAAGAGCAGTTCTTC
CDR3 protein: CASSSDSQEQFF

D gene: NA
clone size: NA
V gene: TRBV7-6
J gene: TRBJ2-1
CDR3 DNA: TGTGCCAGCAGCTTAGTTCAGGGGGGGTACAATGAGCAGTTCTTC
CDR3 protein: CASSLVQGGYNEQFF

D gene: NA
clone size: NA
V gene: TRBV19
J gene: TRBJ1-1
CDR3 DNA: TGTGCCAGTAGCCTCGGACTGCAACTGAGGGCTTTCTTT
CDR3 protein: CASSLGLQLRAFF

D gene: NA
clone size: NA
V gene: TRBV4-2
J gene: TRBJ2-1
CDR3 DNA: TGTGCCAGCAGCCAAGGCTCCTTGACGCGGCATGAGCAGTTCTTC
CDR3 protein: CASSQGSLTRHEQFF

D gene: NA
clone size: NA
V gene: TRBV4-1
J gene: TRBJ1-2
CDR3 DNA: TGCGCCAGCAGCCCCTTTGTGGGGAACTATGGCTACACCTTC
CDR3 protein: CASSPFVGNYGYTF

D gene: NA
clone size: NA
V gene: TRBV28
J gene: TRBJ2-3
CDR3 DNA: TGTGCCAGCAGTTTATTAGGGCAGGGGGGCGATACGCAGTATTTT
CDR3 protein: CASSLLGQGGDTQYF

D gene: NA
clone size: NA
V gene: TRBV5-1
J gene: TRBJ1-4
CDR3 DNA: TGCGCCAGCAGCCCGACCGGGGGGAGTGAAAAACTGTTTTTT
CDR3 protein: CASSPTGGSEKLFF